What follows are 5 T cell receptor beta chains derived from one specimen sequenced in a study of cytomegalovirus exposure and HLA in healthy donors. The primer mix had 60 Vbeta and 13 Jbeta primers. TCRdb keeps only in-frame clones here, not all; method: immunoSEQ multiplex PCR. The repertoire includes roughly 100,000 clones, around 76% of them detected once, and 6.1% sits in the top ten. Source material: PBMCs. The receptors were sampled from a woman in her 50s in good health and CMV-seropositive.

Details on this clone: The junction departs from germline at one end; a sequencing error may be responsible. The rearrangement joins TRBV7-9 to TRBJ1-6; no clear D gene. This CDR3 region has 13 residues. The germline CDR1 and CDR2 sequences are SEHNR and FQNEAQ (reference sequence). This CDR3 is CSSSLGGSRALHF. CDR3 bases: TGTTCCAGCAGCTTAGGAGGCAGCCGAGCCCTCCACTTT.

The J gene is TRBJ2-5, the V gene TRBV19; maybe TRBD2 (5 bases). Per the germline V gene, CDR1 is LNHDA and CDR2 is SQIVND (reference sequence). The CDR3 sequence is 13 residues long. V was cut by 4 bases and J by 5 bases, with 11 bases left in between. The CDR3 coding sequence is TGTGCCAGTAGTAAAGACCGAGGGGAGACCCAGTACTTC. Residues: CASSKDRGETQYF.

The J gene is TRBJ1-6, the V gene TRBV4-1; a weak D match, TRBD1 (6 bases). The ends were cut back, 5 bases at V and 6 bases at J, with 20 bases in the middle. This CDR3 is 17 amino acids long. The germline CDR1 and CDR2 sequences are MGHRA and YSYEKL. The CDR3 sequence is CASSSPTAKQGNSPLHF. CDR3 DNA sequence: TGCGCCAGCAGCTCCCCGACAGCTAAACAGGGTAATTCACCCCTCCACTTT.

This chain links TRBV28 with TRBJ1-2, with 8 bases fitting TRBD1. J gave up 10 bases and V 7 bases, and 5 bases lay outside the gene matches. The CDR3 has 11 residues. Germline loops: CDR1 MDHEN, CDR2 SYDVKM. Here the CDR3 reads CASTTGEAYTF. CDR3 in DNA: TGTGCCAGCACGACAGGGGAGGCCTACACCTTC.

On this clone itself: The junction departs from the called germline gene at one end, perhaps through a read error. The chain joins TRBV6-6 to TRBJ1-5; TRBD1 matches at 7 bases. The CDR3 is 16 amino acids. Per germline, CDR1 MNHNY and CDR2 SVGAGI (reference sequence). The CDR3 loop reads CASSYFGRQGNRPQHF. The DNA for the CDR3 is TGTGCCAGCAGTTACTTCGGTCGACAGGGCAATCGGCCCCAGCATTTT.